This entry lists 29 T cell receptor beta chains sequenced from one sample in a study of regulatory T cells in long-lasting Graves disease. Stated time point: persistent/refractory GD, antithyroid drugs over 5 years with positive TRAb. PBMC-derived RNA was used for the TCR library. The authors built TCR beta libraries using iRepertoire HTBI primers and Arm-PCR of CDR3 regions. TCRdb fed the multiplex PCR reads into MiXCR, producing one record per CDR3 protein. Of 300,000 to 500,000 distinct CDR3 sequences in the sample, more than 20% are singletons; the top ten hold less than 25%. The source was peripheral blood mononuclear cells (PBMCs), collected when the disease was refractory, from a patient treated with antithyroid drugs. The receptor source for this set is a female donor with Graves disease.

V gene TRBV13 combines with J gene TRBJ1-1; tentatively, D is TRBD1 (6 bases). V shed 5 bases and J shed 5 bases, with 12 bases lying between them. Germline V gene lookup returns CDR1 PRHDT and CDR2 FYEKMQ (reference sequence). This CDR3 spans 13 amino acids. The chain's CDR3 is CASSKTGRTEAFF. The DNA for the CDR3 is TGTGCCAGCAGCAAAACAGGGAGGACTGAAGCTTTCTTT. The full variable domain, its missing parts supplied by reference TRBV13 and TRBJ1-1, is AAGVIQSPRHLIKEKRETATLKCYPIPRHDTVYWYQQGPGQDPQFLISFYEKMQSDKGSIPDRFSAQQFSDYHSELNMSSLELGDSALYFCASSKTGRTEAFFGQGTRLTVV.

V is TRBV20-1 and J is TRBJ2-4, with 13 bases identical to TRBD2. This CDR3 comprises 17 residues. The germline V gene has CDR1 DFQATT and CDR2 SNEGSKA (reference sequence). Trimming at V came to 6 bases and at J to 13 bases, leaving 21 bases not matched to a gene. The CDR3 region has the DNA TGCAGTGCCAGGACAGACTTTACCGGGACTAGCGGGACCGGACAGTACTTC. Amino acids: CSARTDFTGTSGTGQYF.

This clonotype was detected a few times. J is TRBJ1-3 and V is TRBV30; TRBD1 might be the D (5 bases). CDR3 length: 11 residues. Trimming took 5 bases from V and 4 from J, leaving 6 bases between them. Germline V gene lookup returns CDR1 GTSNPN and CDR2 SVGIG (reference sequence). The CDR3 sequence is CAWGQGNTIYF. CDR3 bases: TGTGCCTGGGGACAAGGAAACACCATATATTTT.

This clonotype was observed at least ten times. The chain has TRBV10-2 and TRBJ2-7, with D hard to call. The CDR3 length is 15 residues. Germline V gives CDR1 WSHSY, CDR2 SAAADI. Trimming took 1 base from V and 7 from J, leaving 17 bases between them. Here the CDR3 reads CASSELASNVREQYF. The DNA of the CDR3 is TGCGCCAGCAGTGAGTTGGCTTCCAATGTAAGGGAGCAGTACTTC.

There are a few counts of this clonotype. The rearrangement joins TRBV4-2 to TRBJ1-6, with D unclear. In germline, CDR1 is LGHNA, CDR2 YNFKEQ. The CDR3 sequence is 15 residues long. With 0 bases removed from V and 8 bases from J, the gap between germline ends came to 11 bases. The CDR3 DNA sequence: TGTGCCAGCAGCCAAGAACCGGGCAAAGATTCACCCCTCCACTTT. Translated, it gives CASSQEPGKDSPLHF.

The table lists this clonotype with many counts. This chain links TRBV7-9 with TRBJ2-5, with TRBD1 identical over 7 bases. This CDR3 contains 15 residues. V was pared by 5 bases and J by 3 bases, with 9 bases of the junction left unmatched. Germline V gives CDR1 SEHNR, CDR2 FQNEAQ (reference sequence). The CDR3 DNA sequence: TGTGCCAGCAGCCGAGGCCCGACAGGGAAAGAGACCCAGTACTTC. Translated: CASSRGPTGKETQYF.

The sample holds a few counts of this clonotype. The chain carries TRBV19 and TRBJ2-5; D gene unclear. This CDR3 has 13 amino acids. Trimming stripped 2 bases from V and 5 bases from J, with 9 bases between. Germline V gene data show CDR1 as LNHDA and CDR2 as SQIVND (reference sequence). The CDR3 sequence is CASSILTRETQYF. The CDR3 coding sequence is TGTGCCAGTAGTATATTGACCAGGGAGACCCAGTACTTC. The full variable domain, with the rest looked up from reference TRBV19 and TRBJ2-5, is DGGITQSPKYLFRKEGQNVTLSCEQNLNHDAMYWYRQDPGQGLRLIYYSQIVNDFQKGDIAEGYSVSREKKESFPLTVTSAQKNPTAFYLCASSILTRETQYFGPGTRLLVL.

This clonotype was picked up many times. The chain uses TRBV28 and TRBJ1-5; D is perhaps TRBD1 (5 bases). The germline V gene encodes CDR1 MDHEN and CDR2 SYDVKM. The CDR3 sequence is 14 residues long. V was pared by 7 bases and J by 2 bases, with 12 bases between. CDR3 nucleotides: TGTGCCAGCATGGTAGGGGCCGGCAATCAGCCCCAGCATTTT. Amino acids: CASMVGAGNQPQHF.

CDR3: CASSLSHSGVSYEQYF. The CDR3 coding sequence is TGTGCCAGCAGTTTATCTCATAGTGGGGTCTCCTACGAGCAGTACTTC. The V gene is TRBV27, the J gene TRBJ2-7; D unresolved. With 0 bases removed from V and 0 bases from J, the gap between germline ends came to 12 bases. CDR3 length: 16 residues. Germline V gene data show CDR1 as MNHEY and CDR2 as SMNVEV (reference sequence).

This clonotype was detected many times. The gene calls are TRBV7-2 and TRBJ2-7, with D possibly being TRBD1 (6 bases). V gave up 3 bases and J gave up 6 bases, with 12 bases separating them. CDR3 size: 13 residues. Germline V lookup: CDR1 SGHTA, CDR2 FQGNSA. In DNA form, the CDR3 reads TGTGCCAGCAGCTTCTGGACAGACGCCGAGCAGTACTTC. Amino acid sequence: CASSFWTDAEQYF.

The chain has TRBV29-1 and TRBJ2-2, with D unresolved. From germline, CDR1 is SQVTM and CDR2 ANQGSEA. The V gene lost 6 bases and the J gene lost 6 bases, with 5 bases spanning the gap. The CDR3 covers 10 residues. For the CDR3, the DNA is TGCAGCGTAGGGTCCGGGGAGCTGTTTTTT. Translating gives CSVGSGELFF.

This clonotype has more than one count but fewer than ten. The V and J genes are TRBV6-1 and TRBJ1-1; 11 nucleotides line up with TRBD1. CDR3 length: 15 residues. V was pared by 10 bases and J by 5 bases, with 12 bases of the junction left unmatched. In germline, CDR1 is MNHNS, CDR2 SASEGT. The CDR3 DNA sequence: TGTGCCACGAGCGGACAGGGGGCGCGTAAAACTGAAGCTTTCTTT. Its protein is CATSGQGARKTEAFF.

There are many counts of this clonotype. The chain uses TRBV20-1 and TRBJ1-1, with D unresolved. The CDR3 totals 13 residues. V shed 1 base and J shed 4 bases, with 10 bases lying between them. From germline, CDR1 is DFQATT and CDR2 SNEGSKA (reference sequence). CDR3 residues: CSARGPVGTEAFF. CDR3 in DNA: TGCAGTGCTAGAGGACCGGTGGGCACTGAAGCTTTCTTT.

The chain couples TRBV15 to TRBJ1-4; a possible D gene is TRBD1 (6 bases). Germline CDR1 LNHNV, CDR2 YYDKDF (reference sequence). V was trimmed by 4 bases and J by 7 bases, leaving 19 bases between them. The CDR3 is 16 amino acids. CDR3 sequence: CATSTLTSEGGEKLFF. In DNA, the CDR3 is TGTGCCACCAGCACTCTAACGTCCGAGGGGGGTGAAAAACTGTTTTTT.

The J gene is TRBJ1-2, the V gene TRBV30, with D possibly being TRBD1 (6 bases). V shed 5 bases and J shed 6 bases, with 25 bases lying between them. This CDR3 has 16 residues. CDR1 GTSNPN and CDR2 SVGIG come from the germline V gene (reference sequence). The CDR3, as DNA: TGTGCCTGGTCTATGGAATCCGGAGGGGGGGTCAATGGCTACACCTTC. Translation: CAWSMESGGGVNGYTF.

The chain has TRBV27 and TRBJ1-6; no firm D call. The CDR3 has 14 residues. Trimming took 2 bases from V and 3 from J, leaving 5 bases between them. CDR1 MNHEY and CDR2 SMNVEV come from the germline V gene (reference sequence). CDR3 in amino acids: CASSLRNYNSPLHF. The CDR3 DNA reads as TGTGCCAGCAGTTTACGAAACTATAATTCACCCCTCCACTTT.

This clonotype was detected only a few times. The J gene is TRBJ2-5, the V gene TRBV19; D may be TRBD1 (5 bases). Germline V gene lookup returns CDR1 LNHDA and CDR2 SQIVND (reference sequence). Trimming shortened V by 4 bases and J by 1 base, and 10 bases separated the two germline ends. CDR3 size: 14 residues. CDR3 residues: CASSSRGPQETQYF. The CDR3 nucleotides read TGTGCCAGTAGTAGTAGGGGCCCCCAAGAGACCCAGTACTTC.

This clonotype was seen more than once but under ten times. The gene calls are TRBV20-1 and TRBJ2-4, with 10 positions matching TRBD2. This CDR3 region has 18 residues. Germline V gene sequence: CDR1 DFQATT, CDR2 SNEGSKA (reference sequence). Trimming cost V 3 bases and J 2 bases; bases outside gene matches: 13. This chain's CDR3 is CSARDSAGGPITKNIQYF. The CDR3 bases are TGCAGTGCTAGGGACTCAGCGGGAGGGCCTATCACCAAAAACATTCAGTACTTC.

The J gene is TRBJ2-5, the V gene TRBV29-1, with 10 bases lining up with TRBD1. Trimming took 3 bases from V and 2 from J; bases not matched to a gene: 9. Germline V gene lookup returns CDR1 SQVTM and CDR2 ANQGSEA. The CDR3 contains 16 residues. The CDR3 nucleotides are TGCAGCGTTGAGATTAACTGGACAGGGGGACAAGAGACCCAGTACTTC. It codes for CSVEINWTGGQETQYF.

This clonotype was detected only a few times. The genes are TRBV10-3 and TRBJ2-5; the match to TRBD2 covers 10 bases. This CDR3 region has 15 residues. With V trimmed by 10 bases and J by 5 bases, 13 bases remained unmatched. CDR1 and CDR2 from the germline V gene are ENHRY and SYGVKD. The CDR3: CATGTSETQAETQYF. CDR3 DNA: TGTGCCACCGGGACTAGCGAAACCCAGGCGGAGACCCAGTACTTC.

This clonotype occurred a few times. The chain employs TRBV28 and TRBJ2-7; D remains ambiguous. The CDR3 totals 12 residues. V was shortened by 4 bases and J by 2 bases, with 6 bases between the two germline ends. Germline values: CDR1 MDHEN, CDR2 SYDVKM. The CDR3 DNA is TGTGCCAGCAGTTCAAACACCTACGAGCAGTACTTC. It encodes CASSSNTYEQYF.

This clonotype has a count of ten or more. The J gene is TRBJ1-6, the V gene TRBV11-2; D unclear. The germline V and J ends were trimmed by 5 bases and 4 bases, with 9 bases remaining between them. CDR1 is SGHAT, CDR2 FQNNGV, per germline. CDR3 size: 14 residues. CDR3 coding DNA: TGTGCCAGCAGCCCGGAACAGTATAATTCACCCCTCCACTTT. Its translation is CASSPEQYNSPLHF.

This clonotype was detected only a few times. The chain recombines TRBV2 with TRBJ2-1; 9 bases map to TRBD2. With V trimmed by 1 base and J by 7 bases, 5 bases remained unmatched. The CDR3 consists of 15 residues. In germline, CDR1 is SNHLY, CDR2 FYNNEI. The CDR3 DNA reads TGTGCCAGCAGTGAAGGGGGAGCGGGAGGAAATGAGCAGTTCTTC. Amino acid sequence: CASSEGGAGGNEQFF.

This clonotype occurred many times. CDR3 nucleotides: TGTGCCAGCTCACCGAACCACTCCTACGAGCAGTACTTC. Protein sequence: CASSPNHSYEQYF. The chain has TRBV18 and TRBJ2-7; D gene uncertain. This CDR3 region has 13 residues. Germline CDR1 reads KGHSH; CDR2 reads LQKENI. Trimming cost V 3 bases and J 0 bases, with 6 bases left between them.

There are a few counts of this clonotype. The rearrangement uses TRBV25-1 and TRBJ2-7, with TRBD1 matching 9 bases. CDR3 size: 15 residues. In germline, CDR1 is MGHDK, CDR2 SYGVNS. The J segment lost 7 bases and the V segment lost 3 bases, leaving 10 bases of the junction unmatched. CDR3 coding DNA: TGTGCCAGCAGTGATTCCTACAGGGGGCGCAATGAGCAGTACTTC. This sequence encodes CASSDSYRGRNEQYF.

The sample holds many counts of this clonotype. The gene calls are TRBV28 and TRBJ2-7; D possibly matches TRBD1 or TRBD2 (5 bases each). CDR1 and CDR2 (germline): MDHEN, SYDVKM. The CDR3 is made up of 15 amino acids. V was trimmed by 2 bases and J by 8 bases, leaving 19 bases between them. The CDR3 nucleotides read TGTGCCAGCAGTTTAGTGGGGACCACTCTACCAAAGCAGTACTTC. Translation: CASSLVGTTLPKQYF.

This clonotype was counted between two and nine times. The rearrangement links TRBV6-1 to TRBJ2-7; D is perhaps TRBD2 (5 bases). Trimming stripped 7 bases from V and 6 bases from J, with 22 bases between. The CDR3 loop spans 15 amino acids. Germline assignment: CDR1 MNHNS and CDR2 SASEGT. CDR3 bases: TGTGCCAGCACCTTGTGGGCTGGGAGCCTCTCCGAGCAGTACTTC. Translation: CASTLWAGSLSEQYF.

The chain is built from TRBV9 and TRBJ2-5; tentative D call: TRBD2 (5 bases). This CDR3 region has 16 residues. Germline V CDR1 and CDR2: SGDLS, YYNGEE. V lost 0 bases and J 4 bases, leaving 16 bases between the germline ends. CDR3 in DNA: TGTGCCAGCAGCGTAGGGGAGCGCCCAGAGAGAGAGACCCAGTACTTC. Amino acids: CASSVGERPERETQYF. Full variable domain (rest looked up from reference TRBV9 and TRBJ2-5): DSGVTQTPKHLITATGQRVTLRCSPRSGDLSVYWYQQSLDQGLQFLIQYYNGEERAKGNILERFSAQQFPDLHSELNLSSLELGDSALYFCASSVGERPERETQYFGPGTRLLVL.

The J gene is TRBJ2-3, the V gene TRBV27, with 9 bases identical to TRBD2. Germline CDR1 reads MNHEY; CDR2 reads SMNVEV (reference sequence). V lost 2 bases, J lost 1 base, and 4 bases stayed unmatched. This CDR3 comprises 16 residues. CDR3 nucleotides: TGTGCCAGCAGTTTAGTAGCGGGAGTGCGCACAGATACGCAGTATTTT. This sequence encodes CASSLVAGVRTDTQYF.